Each of the 7 T cell receptor beta chains below was sequenced from the same sample in a study of blood T cell repertoires in COVID-19. The data were produced by immunoSEQ multiplex PCR, yet TCRdb's version contains in-frame clones alone and is incomplete. The sample yields 150,000 or so clones, around 85% seen once. The sequenced sample consisted of PBMCs or T cells enriched from blood (not recorded which). Every receptor here comes from a man aged 45-65 years who had recovered from COVID-19.

CDR3 loop: CASSLVAGVSYEQYF. In DNA form, the CDR3 reads TGTGCCAGCAGCTTAGTAGCGGGGGTCTCCTACGAGCAGTACTTC. The chain has TRBV7-3 and TRBJ2-7; TRBD2 agrees at 9 bases. The length of the CDR3 is 15 residues. The J segment lost 0 bases and the V segment lost 2 bases, leaving 2 bases of the junction unmatched. Germline CDR1 is SGHTA and CDR2 is FQGTGA.

The chain joins TRBV6-6 to TRBJ2-2; 8 bases are shared with TRBD2. The CDR3 sequence is 15 residues long. Germline CDR1 MNHNY, CDR2 SVGAGI (reference sequence). The J segment lost 6 bases and the V segment lost 3 bases, leaving 6 bases of the junction unmatched. CDR3 residues: CASSYFGGGSGELFF. In DNA form, the CDR3 reads TGTGCCAGCAGTTATTTCGGCGGGGGGTCCGGGGAGCTGTTTTTT.

CDR3 DNA sequence: TGTGCCAGCAGCCTATTCGGCACTGAAGCTTTCTTT. It is translated as CASSLFGTEAFF. The chain recombines TRBV3-1 (or the pseudogene TRBV3-2) with TRBJ1-1, with no clear D. The CDR3 extends over 12 amino acids. Per the germline V gene, CDR1 is LGHDT and CDR2 is YNNKEL (reference sequence). V was trimmed by 4 bases and J by 4 bases, leaving 7 bases between them.

V is TRBV5-4 and J is TRBJ1-6, with D maybe TRBD1 (5 bases). CDR3 length: 14 amino acids. Trimming shortened V by 4 bases and J by 7 bases, and 12 bases separated the two germline ends. Germline V gene data show CDR1 as SGHNT and CDR2 as YYREEE (reference sequence). CDR3 residues: CASSQGLMNSPLHF. The DNA for the CDR3 is TGTGCCAGCAGCCAGGGACTGATGAATTCACCCCTCCACTTT.

The chain is built from TRBV4-3 and TRBJ2-1; 13 bases match TRBD2. CDR1 and CDR2 from the germline V gene are LGHNA and YSLEER. V lost 1 base to trimming and J lost 5 bases; unmatched junction nucleotides: 8. The CDR3 runs to 18 residues. CDR3 amino acids: CASSQVVLAGGKDNEQFF. The CDR3 coding sequence is TGCGCCAGCAGCCAAGTAGTACTAGCGGGGGGGAAAGACAATGAGCAGTTCTTC.

This chain links TRBV7-8 with TRBJ1-4; 7 bases agree with TRBD1. Unmatched junction bases numbered 6, after V lost 4 bases and J lost 4 bases. The CDR3 length is 15 residues. Germline loops: CDR1 SGHVS, CDR2 FQNEAQ. CDR3 DNA sequence: TGTGCCAGCAGCTCTGGACAGGAGGTTAATGAAAAACTGTTTTTT. As protein: CASSSGQEVNEKLFF. Complete variable domain (other parts from reference TRBV7-8 and TRBJ1-4): GAGVSQSPRYKVAKRGQDVALRCDPISGHVSLFWYQQALGQGPEFLTYFQNEAQLDKSGLPSDRFFAERPEGSVSTLKIQRTQQEDSAVYLCASSSGQEVNEKLFFGSGTQLSVL.

The chain carries TRBV19 and TRBJ1-3; perhaps TRBD1 as D (5 bases). The CDR3 runs 16 residues. From germline, CDR1 is LNHDA and CDR2 SQIVND (reference sequence). Trimming shortened V by 4 bases and J by 0 bases, and 13 bases separated the two germline ends. CDR3 sequence reads: CASSSYRIDSGNTIYF. The CDR3 DNA follows: TGTGCCAGTAGTAGCTACAGGATTGACTCTGGAAACACCATATATTTT.